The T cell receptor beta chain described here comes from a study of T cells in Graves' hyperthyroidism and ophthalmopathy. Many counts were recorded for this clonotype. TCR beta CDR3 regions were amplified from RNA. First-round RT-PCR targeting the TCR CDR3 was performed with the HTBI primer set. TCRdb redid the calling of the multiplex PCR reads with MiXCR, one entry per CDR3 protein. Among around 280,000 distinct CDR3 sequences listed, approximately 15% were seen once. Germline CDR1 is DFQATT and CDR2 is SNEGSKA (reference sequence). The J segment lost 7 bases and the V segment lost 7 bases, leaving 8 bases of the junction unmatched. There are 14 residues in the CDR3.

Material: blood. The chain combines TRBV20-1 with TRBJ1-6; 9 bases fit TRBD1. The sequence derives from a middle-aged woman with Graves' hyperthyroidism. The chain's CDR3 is CSVTRGQGNSPLHF. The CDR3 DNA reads TGCAGTGTCACCAGGGGACAGGGCAATTCACCCCTCCACTTT.